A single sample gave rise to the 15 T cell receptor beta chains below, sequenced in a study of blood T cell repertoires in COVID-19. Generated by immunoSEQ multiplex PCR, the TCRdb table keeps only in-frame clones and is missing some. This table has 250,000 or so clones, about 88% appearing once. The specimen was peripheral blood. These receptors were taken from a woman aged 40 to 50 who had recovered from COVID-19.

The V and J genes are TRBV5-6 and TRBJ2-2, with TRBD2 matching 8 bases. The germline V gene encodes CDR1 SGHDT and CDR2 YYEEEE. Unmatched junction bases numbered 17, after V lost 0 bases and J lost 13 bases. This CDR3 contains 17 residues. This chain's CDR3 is CASSLAGAGGLHQWLFF. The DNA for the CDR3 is TGTGCCAGCAGCTTGGCCGGGGCGGGGGGCCTCCACCAGTGGCTGTTTTTT. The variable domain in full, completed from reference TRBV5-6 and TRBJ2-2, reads DAGVTQSPTHLIKTRGQQVTLRCSPKSGHDTVSWYQQALGQGPQFIFQYYEEEERQRGNFPDRFSGHQFPNYSSELNVNALLLGDSALYLCASSLAGAGGLHQWLFFGEGSRLTVL.

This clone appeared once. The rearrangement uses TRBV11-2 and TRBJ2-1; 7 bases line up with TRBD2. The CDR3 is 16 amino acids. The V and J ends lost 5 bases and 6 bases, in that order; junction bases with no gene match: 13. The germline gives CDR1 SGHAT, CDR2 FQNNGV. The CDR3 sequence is CASSRSPAGVVNEQFF. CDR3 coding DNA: TGTGCCAGCAGCCGAAGCCCTGCGGGAGTTGTCAATGAGCAGTTCTTC.

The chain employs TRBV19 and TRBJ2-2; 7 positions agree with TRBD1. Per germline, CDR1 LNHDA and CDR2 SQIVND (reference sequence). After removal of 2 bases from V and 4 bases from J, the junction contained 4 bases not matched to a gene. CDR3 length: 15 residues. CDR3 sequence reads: CASSIRQGITGELFF. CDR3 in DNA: TGTGCCAGTAGTATAAGACAGGGCATCACCGGGGAGCTGTTTTTT.

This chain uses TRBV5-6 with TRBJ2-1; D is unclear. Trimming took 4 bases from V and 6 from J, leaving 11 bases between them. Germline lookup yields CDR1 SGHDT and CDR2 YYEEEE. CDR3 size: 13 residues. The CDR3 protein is CASSLTDSNEQFF. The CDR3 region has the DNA TGTGCCAGCAGCCTAACCGACTCCAATGAGCAGTTCTTC.

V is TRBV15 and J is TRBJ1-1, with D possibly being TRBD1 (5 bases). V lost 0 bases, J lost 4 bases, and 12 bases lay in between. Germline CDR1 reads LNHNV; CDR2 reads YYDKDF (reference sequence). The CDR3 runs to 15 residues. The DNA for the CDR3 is TGTGCCACCAGCAGAGACCCGGGGGGGGGCACTGAAGCTTTCTTT. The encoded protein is CATSRDPGGGTEAFF.

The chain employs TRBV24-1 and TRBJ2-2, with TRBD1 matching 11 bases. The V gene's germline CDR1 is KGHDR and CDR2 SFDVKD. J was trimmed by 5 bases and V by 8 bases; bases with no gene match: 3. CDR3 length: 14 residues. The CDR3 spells CATMGQGETGELFF. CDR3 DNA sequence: TGTGCCACCATGGGACAGGGGGAGACCGGGGAGCTGTTTTTT.

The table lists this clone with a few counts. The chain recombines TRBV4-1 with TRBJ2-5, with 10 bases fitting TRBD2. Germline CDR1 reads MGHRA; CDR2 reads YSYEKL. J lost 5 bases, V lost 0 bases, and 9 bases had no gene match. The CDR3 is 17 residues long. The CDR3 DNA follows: TGCGCCAGCAGCCAAGAGCGGCTAGCGGGAGTGGAGGAGACCCAGTACTTC. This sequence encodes CASSQERLAGVEETQYF.

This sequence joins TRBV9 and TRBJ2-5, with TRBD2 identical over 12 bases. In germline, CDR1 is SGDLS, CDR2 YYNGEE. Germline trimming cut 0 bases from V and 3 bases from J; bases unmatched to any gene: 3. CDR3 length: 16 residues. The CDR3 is CASSVALAGGKETQYF. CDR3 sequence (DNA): TGTGCCAGCAGCGTAGCTCTAGCGGGGGGGAAAGAGACCCAGTACTTC. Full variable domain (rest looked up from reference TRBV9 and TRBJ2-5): DSGVTQTPKHLITATGQRVTLRCSPRSGDLSVYWYQQSLDQGLQFLIQYYNGEERAKGNILERFSAQQFPDLHSELNLSSLELGDSALYFCASSVALAGGKETQYFGPGTRLLVL.

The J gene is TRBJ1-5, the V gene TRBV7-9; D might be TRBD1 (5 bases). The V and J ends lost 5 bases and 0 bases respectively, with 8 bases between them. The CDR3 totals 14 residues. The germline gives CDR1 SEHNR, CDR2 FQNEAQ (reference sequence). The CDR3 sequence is CASSLDSSNQPQHF. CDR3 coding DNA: TGTGCCAGCAGCCTTGACAGTAGCAATCAGCCCCAGCATTTT.

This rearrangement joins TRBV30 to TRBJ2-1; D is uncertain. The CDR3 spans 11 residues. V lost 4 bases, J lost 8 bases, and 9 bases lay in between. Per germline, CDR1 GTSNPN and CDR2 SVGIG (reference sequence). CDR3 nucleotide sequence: TGTGCCTGGACCCTGAGCGATGAGCAGTTCTTC. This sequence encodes CAWTLSDEQFF.

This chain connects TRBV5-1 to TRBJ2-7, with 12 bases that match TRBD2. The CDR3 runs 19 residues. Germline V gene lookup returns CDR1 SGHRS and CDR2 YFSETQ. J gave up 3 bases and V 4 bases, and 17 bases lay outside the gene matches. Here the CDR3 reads CASSLDKRLAGASLYEQYF. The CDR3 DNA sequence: TGCGCCAGCAGCCTCGATAAGCGACTAGCGGGGGCCTCGCTCTACGAGCAGTACTTC.

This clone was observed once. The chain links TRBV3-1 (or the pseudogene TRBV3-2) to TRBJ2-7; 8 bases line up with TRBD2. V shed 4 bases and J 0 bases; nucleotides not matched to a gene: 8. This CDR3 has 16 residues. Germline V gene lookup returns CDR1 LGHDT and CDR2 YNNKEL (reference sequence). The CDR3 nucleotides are TGTGCCAGCAGCCCCTTAGCGGGAATGAACTCCTACGAGCAGTACTTC. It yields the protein CASSPLAGMNSYEQYF.

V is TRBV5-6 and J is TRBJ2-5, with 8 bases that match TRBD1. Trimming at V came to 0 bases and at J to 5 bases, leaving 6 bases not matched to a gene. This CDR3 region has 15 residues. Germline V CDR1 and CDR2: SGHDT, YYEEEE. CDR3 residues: CASSLGQGAWETQYF. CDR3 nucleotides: TGTGCCAGCAGCTTGGGGCAGGGGGCATGGGAGACCCAGTACTTC.

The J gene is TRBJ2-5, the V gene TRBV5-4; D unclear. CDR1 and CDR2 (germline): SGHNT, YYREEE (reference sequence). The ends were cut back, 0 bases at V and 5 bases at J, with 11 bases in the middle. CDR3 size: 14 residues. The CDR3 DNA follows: TGTGCCAGCAGCTTGGCCGCGTTGATGGAGACCCAGTACTTC. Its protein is CASSLAALMETQYF.

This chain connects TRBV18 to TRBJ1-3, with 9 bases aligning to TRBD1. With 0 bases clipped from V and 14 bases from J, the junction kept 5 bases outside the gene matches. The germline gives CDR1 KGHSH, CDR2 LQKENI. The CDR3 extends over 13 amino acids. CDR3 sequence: CASSPPPQGAVYF. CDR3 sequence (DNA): TGTGCCAGCTCACCACCACCACAGGGGGCCGTATATTTT.